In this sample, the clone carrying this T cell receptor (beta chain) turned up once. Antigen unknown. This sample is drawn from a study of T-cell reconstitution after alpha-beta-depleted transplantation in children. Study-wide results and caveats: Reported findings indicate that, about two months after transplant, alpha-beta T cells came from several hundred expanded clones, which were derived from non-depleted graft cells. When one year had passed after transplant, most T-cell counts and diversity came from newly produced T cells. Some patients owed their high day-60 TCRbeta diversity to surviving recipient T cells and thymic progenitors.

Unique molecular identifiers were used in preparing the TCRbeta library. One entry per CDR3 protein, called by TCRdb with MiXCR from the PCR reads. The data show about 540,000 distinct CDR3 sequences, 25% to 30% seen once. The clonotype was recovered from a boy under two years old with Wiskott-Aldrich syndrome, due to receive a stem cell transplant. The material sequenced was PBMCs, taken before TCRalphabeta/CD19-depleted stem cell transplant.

The CDR3 nucleotides read TGTGCCAGCAGTTTTCTGCGGGAAAATGAGCAGTTCTTC. This translates into CASSFLRENEQFF. This chain links TRBV12-3 or TRBV12-4 with TRBJ2-1; possibly TRBD2 for D (6 bases). V lost 3 bases, J lost 7 bases, and 10 bases lay in between. The CDR3 runs 13 residues.